What follows are 32 T cell receptor beta chains derived from one specimen sequenced in a study of T cells in Graves' hyperthyroidism and ophthalmopathy. Amplified TCR beta CDR3 regions derived from RNA transcripts. HTBI primers were the set used in a first-round RT-PCR of the TCR CDR3. TCRdb re-analysed the multiplex PCR reads in MiXCR, keeping a single row per CDR3 protein. Of a few hundred thousand distinct CDR3 sequences detected, around 25% appear once; the ten largest clones hold about 73%. The sequenced sample was blood. These TCRs come from a man aged 50-60 years with Graves' hyperthyroidism.

This clonotype was counted once. V gene TRBV15 combines with J gene TRBJ2-2; the match to TRBD2 covers 13 bases. V shed 3 bases and J 6 bases; nucleotides not matched to a gene: 4. Germline assignment: CDR1 LNHNV and CDR2 YYDKDF (reference sequence). The CDR3 covers 16 residues. The CDR3 region has the DNA TGTGCCACCAGCAGTGGACTAGCGGGAGCCTCCGGGGAGCTGTTTTTT. It encodes CATSSGLAGASGELFF.

In its sample, this clonotype was seen many times. The chain recombines TRBV6-1 with TRBJ1-1; TRBD1 matches 8 bases. CDR1 is MNHNS, CDR2 SASEGT, per germline. This CDR3 has 14 amino acids. J was trimmed by 8 bases and V by 4 bases; bases with no gene match: 9. Here the CDR3 reads CASSGGTGLYEAFF. CDR3 coding DNA: TGTGCCAGCAGTGGAGGGACAGGACTCTACGAAGCTTTCTTT.

V is TRBV25-1 and J is TRBJ2-7; TRBD2 aligns across 8 bases. Unmatched junction bases numbered 10, after V lost 1 base and J lost 5 bases. This CDR3 comprises 16 residues. CDR1 and CDR2 (germline): MGHDK, SYGVNS. CDR3 nucleotides: TGTGCCAGCAGTGAATGGAAAGCGGGAGTGTCCCACGAGCAGTACTTC. Amino acid sequence: CASSEWKAGVSHEQYF.

The chain links TRBV19 to TRBJ2-1; a weak D match, TRBD2 (6 bases). The CDR3 has 15 amino acids. Germline V lookup: CDR1 LNHDA, CDR2 SQIVND (reference sequence). Trimming shortened V by 2 bases and J by 6 bases, and 14 bases separated the two germline ends. In nucleotides, the CDR3 is TGTGCCAGTAGTATACTGGCCGCCGGGGGCAATGAGCAGTTCTTC. This gives the protein CASSILAAGGNEQFF.

The chain couples TRBV7-9 to TRBJ2-7; a weak D match, TRBD1 (6 bases). The CDR3 loop spans 13 amino acids. Per germline, CDR1 SEHNR and CDR2 FQNEAQ (reference sequence). Trimming pared 5 bases from V and 5 bases from J, leaving 13 bases between. In DNA, the CDR3 is TGTGCCAGCAGCCCCGGCAGGGGTCACGAGCAGTACTTC. Translating it yields CASSPGRGHEQYF.

This chain connects TRBV20-1 to TRBJ1-5, with a possible D match to TRBD1 (5 bases). The V and J ends lost 6 bases and 0 bases respectively, with 15 bases between them. Germline CDR1 and CDR2: DFQATT and SNEGSKA (reference sequence). This CDR3 is 15 amino acids long. This chain's CDR3 is CSAAGALYSNQPQHF. DNA for the CDR3: TGCAGTGCAGCCGGGGCCCTCTATAGCAATCAGCCCCAGCATTTT.

V usage is TRBV28 and J usage is TRBJ2-7, with a weak D call TRBD2 (5 bases). CDR3 length equals 12 residues. V lost 7 bases, J lost 3 bases, and 10 bases lay in between. Germline V CDR1 and CDR2: MDHEN, SYDVKM. The CDR3 nucleotides are TGTGCCAGCAATGAGGGCAGCTACGAGCAGTACTTC. Encoded protein: CASNEGSYEQYF.

This clonotype was seen ten or more times. This chain joins TRBV28 and TRBJ1-1, with 8 bases lining up with TRBD1. CDR1 is MDHEN and CDR2 is SYDVKM in the germline V gene. The CDR3 contains 18 residues. The V and J ends lost 5 bases and 1 base, in that order; junction bases with no gene match: 15. The CDR3 DNA sequence: TGTGCCAGCAGTGGGGGGGTCCGGGACAGGCACTCGAACACTGAAGCTTTCTTT. Translation: CASSGGVRDRHSNTEAFF.

This clonotype was picked up a small number of times. The rearrangement uses TRBV14 and TRBJ1-4; 8 bases fit TRBD1. Germline CDR1 is SGHDN and CDR2 is FVKESK. The CDR3 runs to 15 residues. Trimming at V came to 2 bases and at J to 8 bases, leaving 7 bases not matched to a gene. The CDR3 reads CASSQRTGLVEKLFF. The CDR3 DNA is TGTGCCAGCAGCCAACGGACAGGGTTGGTGGAAAAACTGTTTTTT. Based on the CDR3 plus reference TRBV14 and TRBJ1-4, the full variable domain is EAGVTQFPSHSVIEKGQTVTLRCDPISGHDNLYWYRRVMGKEIKFLLHFVKESKQDESGMPNNRFLAERTGGTYSTLKVQPAELEDSGVYFCASSQRTGLVEKLFFGSGTQLSVL.

This clonotype has a count of ten or more. The chain couples TRBV6-5 to TRBJ2-3; TRBD1 might be the D (6 bases). This CDR3 has 17 residues. V was pared by 2 bases and J by 3 bases, with 18 bases between. From germline, CDR1 is MNHEY and CDR2 SVGAGI. For the CDR3, the DNA is TGTGCCAGCAGTTACACCGTGGGGGCAGGGATAACAGATACGCAGTATTTT. It yields the protein CASSYTVGAGITDTQYF.

This clonotype was seen ten or more times. The rearrangement links TRBV2 to TRBJ2-7; D is possibly TRBD1 (5 bases). V shed 2 bases and J shed 4 bases, with 12 bases lying between them. The CDR3 runs 14 residues. CDR1 and CDR2 (germline): SNHLY, FYNNEI. CDR3 coding DNA: TGTGCCAGCAGTGAACAAGGGGTCCCTTACGAGCAGTACTTC. It codes for CASSEQGVPYEQYF.

This clonotype was counted only a few times. The chain is built from TRBV11-3 and TRBJ2-7, with 10 bases fitting TRBD2. The CDR3 runs 16 residues. The V segment lost 4 bases and the J segment 5 bases; nucleotides outside the gene matches: 11. In germline, CDR1 is SGHNT, CDR2 YENEEA. The chain's CDR3 is CASSSQPGLANHEQYF. The CDR3 DNA sequence: TGTGCCAGCAGCTCACAACCGGGACTAGCGAACCACGAGCAGTACTTC.

The sample holds many counts of this clonotype. The V and J genes are TRBV5-1 and TRBJ2-3; 10 bases map to TRBD2. The ends lost 4 bases at V and 0 bases at J; junction bases unmatched: 17. From germline, CDR1 is SGHRS and CDR2 YFSETQ. The CDR3 is made up of 20 amino acids. Written as DNA, the CDR3 is TGCGCCAGCAGCAAGGAATCAGCGGGAGGGCCGACTTCTAGCACAGATACGCAGTATTTT. Translation gives CASSKESAGGPTSSTDTQYF.

This clonotype was seen more than once but under ten times. The rearrangement joins TRBV10-3 to TRBJ2-1; 11 bases fit TRBD2. Trimming at V came to 9 bases and at J to 2 bases, leaving 3 bases not matched to a gene. Germline V gives CDR1 ENHRY, CDR2 SYGVKD. CDR3 length equals 14 residues. CDR3 bases: TGTGCCATGGGACTAGCGGAGCCCTACAATGAGCAGTTCTTC. It codes for CAMGLAEPYNEQFF.

V gene TRBV20-1 combines with J gene TRBJ1-1; TRBD1 is a possible D gene (5 bases). V lost 4 bases to trimming and J lost 3 bases, with 12 bases between them. CDR3 length: 13 residues. The germline V gene has CDR1 DFQATT and CDR2 SNEGSKA (reference sequence). The CDR3 nucleotides read TGCAGTGCTACTAGGTGGGGGGACACTGAAGCTTTCTTT. Translating it yields CSATRWGDTEAFF.

The V and J genes are TRBV7-9 and TRBJ2-7, with TRBD2 matching 7 bases. Germline trimming cut 1 base from V and 5 bases from J; bases unmatched to any gene: 5. The CDR3 is made up of 14 amino acids. Germline assignment: CDR1 SEHNR and CDR2 FQNEAQ (reference sequence). CDR3 in amino acids: CASSLGLASDEQYF. DNA for the CDR3: TGTGCCAGCAGCTTAGGACTAGCATCAGACGAGCAGTACTTC.

The J gene is TRBJ2-1, the V gene TRBV2, with D possibly matching TRBD2 (5 bases). Germline-derived CDR1 and CDR2 are SNHLY and FYNNEI. The V end lost 1 base, the J end lost 12 bases, and 19 bases lay between the germline ends. The CDR3 has 15 amino acids. The CDR3 DNA reads as TGTGCCAGCAGTGAAGTCGGTGGGAGAACAGAGCCGCAGTTCTTC. It is translated as CASSEVGGRTEPQFF.

This chain connects TRBV11-2 to TRBJ2-7; 7 nucleotides align to TRBD1. The CDR3 length is 14 residues. With V trimmed by 1 base and J by 7 bases, 7 bases remained unmatched. The germline V gene has CDR1 SGHAT and CDR2 FQNNGV. The CDR3 sequence is CASSLVRGGWEQYF. The CDR3 nucleotides are TGTGCCAGCAGCTTAGTTAGAGGGGGCTGGGAGCAGTACTTC.

V and J are TRBV7-9 and TRBJ1-6; 10 positions match TRBD1. Per the germline V gene, CDR1 is SEHNR and CDR2 is FQNEAQ (reference sequence). Germline trimming cut 5 bases from V and 5 bases from J; bases unmatched to any gene: 9. The CDR3 totals 17 residues. For the CDR3, the DNA is TGTGCCAGCAGCCGGACAGGGGGTCTTTTCAATAATTCACCCCTCCACTTT. This codes for CASSRTGGLFNNSPLHF. The whole variable domain, filled in from reference TRBV7-9 and TRBJ1-6, reads DTGVSQNPRHKITKRGQNVTFRCDPISEHNRLYWYRQTLGQGPEFLTYFQNEAQLEKSRLLSDRFSAERPKGSFSTLEIQRTEQGDSAMYLCASSRTGGLFNNSPLHFGNGTRLTVT.

This chain uses TRBV28 with TRBJ2-2, with 7 positions matching TRBD2. From germline, CDR1 is MDHEN and CDR2 SYDVKM. The CDR3 consists of 15 residues. J was trimmed by 6 bases and V by 6 bases; bases with no gene match: 10. CDR3 nucleotides: TGTGCCAGCAGCCTGAGAGGGAGGGCTGCCGGGGAGCTGTTTTTT. Protein sequence: CASSLRGRAAGELFF. The complete variable domain, with remaining parts taken from reference TRBV28 and TRBJ2-2, reads DVKVTQSSRYLVKRTGEKVFLECVQDMDHENMFWYRQDPGLGLRLIYFSYDVKMKEKGDIPEGYSVSREKKERFSLILESASTNQTSMYLCASSLRGRAAGELFFGEGSRLTVL.

A few counts support this clonotype. This sequence joins TRBV29-1 and TRBJ2-1; D is perhaps TRBD1 (6 bases). The germline gives CDR1 SQVTM, CDR2 ANQGSEA. V was trimmed by 7 bases and J by 2 bases, leaving 15 bases between them. The CDR3 has 14 amino acids. This CDR3 reads CSAQGWGAYNEQFF. The CDR3 bases are TGCAGCGCACAGGGCTGGGGCGCCTACAATGAGCAGTTCTTC.

The V gene is TRBV5-1, the J gene TRBJ2-2; TRBD1 agrees at 7 bases. Per the germline V gene, CDR1 is SGHRS and CDR2 is YFSETQ. The V segment lost 1 base and the J segment 3 bases; nucleotides outside the gene matches: 3. CDR3 size: 15 residues. CDR3 loop: CASSLKGADTGELFF. The CDR3 DNA follows: TGCGCCAGCAGCTTGAAGGGGGCGGACACCGGGGAGCTGTTTTTT. The whole variable domain, filled in from reference TRBV5-1 and TRBJ2-2, reads KAGVTQTPRYLIKTRGQQVTLSCSPISGHRSVSWYQQTPGQGLQFLFEYFSETQRNKGNFPGRFSGRQFSNSRSEMNVSTLELGDSALYLCASSLKGADTGELFFGEGSRLTVL.

The gene calls are TRBV29-1 and TRBJ2-5; 12 bases match TRBD2. The CDR3 is made up of 14 amino acids. CDR1 and CDR2 from the germline V gene are SQVTM and ANQGSEA. V lost 2 bases to trimming and J lost 5 bases; unmatched junction nucleotides: 3. The CDR3 loop reads CSVELAGGWETQYF. The CDR3 DNA reads as TGCAGCGTTGAACTAGCGGGAGGGTGGGAGACCCAGTACTTC.

The sample holds a few counts of this clonotype. This sequence joins TRBV2 and TRBJ1-2; D perhaps matches TRBD1 (6 bases). Germline CDR1 and CDR2: SNHLY and FYNNEI. The CDR3 consists of 13 residues. V lost 4 bases and J lost 7, with 13 bases in between. The CDR3 DNA is TGTGCCAGCAGTGGGGGGGCGCGTCCTGGCTACACCTTC. Amino acid sequence: CASSGGARPGYTF.

This clonotype appeared a few times. This chain uses TRBV19 with TRBJ1-1; no firm D call. CDR3 length equals 11 residues. Trimming pared 6 bases from V and 1 base from J, leaving 3 bases between. CDR1 and CDR2 (germline): LNHDA, SQIVND (reference sequence). The CDR3 sequence: CASRKNTEAFF. CDR3 DNA: TGTGCCAGTAGGAAGAACACTGAAGCTTTCTTT.

This clonotype showed up many times. The chain links TRBV6-5 to TRBJ1-1, with D perhaps matching TRBD1 (5 bases). V dropped 0 bases and J dropped 0 bases, with 14 bases sitting between them. The germline V gene encodes CDR1 MNHEY and CDR2 SVGAGI. The CDR3 contains 17 residues. CDR3 in amino acids: CASSYSSGGSMNTEAFF. The DNA of the CDR3 is TGTGCCAGCAGTTACTCTAGCGGGGGTTCTATGAACACTGAAGCTTTCTTT.

This clonotype turned up a few times. The J gene is TRBJ2-1, the V gene TRBV20-1; 13 bases align to TRBD2. This CDR3 has 13 amino acids. Trimming cost V 7 bases and J 6 bases; bases outside gene matches: 3. Germline CDR1 is DFQATT and CDR2 is SNEGSKA (reference sequence). CDR3 loop: CSGRTSGSNEQFF. CDR3 bases: TGCAGTGGCCGGACTAGCGGGAGCAATGAGCAGTTCTTC.

The chain recombines TRBV6-1 with TRBJ2-7; 11 bases line up with TRBD1. CDR1 is MNHNS, CDR2 SASEGT, per germline. With V trimmed by 8 bases and J by 4 bases, 10 bases remained unmatched. This CDR3 region has 15 residues. The CDR3 is CASCLTGTGGYEQYF. CDR3 bases: TGTGCCAGCTGTTTAACGGGGACAGGGGGTTACGAGCAGTACTTC.

The chain couples TRBV29-1 to TRBJ1-5, with a weak D call TRBD1 (6 bases). CDR3 length equals 13 residues. Looked up from germline, CDR1 is SQVTM and CDR2 is ANQGSEA. V was clipped by 4 bases and J by 3 bases, with 10 bases between them. CDR3 nucleotide sequence: TGCAGCGTTGCAGGGGCTCCCAATCAGCCCCAGCATTTT. Translation: CSVAGAPNQPQHF.

This clonotype appeared many times. V usage is TRBV20-1 and J usage is TRBJ2-7; D perhaps matches TRBD1 (6 bases). CDR3 length equals 15 residues. The V and J ends lost 5 bases and 5 bases respectively, with 22 bases between them. Germline V gene lookup returns CDR1 DFQATT and CDR2 SNEGSKA (reference sequence). Here the CDR3 reads CSALGQQLDENEQYF. In nucleotides, the CDR3 is TGCAGTGCTCTCGGACAGCAACTCGACGAGAACGAGCAGTACTTC.

This sequence joins TRBV19 and TRBJ2-2, with D perhaps matching TRBD1 or TRBD2 (6 bases each). There are 15 residues in the CDR3. Trimming pared 3 bases from V and 6 bases from J, leaving 14 bases between. Looked up from germline, CDR1 is LNHDA and CDR2 is SQIVND (reference sequence). The CDR3 sequence: CASSIFYGGSGELFF. DNA of the CDR3: TGTGCCAGTAGTATTTTTTACGGGGGCTCCGGGGAGCTGTTTTTT.

This clonotype appeared a few times. The chain couples TRBV2 to TRBJ1-1; no firm D call. The V and J ends lost 5 bases and 11 bases respectively, with 15 bases between them. CDR1 is SNHLY, CDR2 FYNNEI, per germline. The CDR3 length is 12 residues. The CDR3 DNA is TGTGCCAGCAGTACGAAACCCGGGTCGGCTTTCTTT. It codes for CASSTKPGSAFF. Filled out from reference TRBV2 and TRBJ1-1, the complete variable domain reads EPEVTQTPSHQVTQMGQEVILRCVPISNHLYFYWYRQILGQKVEFLVSFYNNEISEKSEIFDDQFSVERPDGSNFTLKIRSTKLEDSAMYFCASSTKPGSAFFGQGTRLTVV.